The TCR beta chain under discussion was sequenced for a study of low-dose radiotherapy and immunotherapy resistance in tumors. Study in general: Cohort 1 patients were irradiated with 0.5 Gy fractions every 2 weeks to 6.5 Gy total. Ipilimumab 1 mg/kg every six weeks, together with nivolumab 240 mg every two weeks, was given intravenously to patients.

TRAV- and TRBV-specific primers, spanning alpha and beta chains, primed first-strand cDNA. Amplification of TCRs used a constant-region primer and V-primer adapter for about 18 PCR cycles. It was by in vitro transcription that isolated mRNA was amplified. Via MiXCR, TCRdb re-called the reads, giving one row per CDR3 protein. In the table there are 95,000 to 100,000 distinct CDR3 sequences, less than 25% of which are singletons. Germline-derived CDR1 and CDR2 are SGHDN and FVKESK. This CDR3 has 13 residues. The V end was cut by 4 bases, the J end by 4 bases, with 9 bases between. Sample time point: after trial treatment. Noted treatment: LDRT plus nivolumab, ipilimumab, low-dose cyclophosphamide and aspirin (RACIN trial). Donors were treated with nivolumab, ipilimumab, aspirin, and low-dose cyclophosphamide and radiotherapy. This clonotype has ten or more counts.

J is TRBJ2-3 and V is TRBV14; D remains ambiguous. The clonotype was recovered from a male donor with prostate cancer. Here the sequenced sample was PBMCs, taken after low-dose radiotherapy plus immunotherapy. This CDR3 reads CASSPRLADTQYF. The DNA of the CDR3 is TGTGCCAGCAGCCCTCGGCTAGCAGATACGCAGTATTTT.